The 9 T cell receptor beta chains below come from one sample, sequenced in a study of blood T cell repertoires in COVID-19. TCRdb's copy holds only in-frame clones and misses some; the assay was immunoSEQ multiplex PCR. The sample lists about 8,700 clones; 91% were seen once. The sample taken for sequencing was peripheral blood. Source of these receptors: a woman in her forties or fifties with active COVID-19.

The chain uses TRBV9 and TRBJ1-3, with TRBD1 matching over 7 bases. The V gene's germline CDR1 is SGDLS and CDR2 YYNGEE. The CDR3 totals 16 residues. Germline trimming cut 0 bases from V and 2 bases from J; bases unmatched to any gene: 5. The CDR3 DNA follows: TGTGCCAGCAGCGTAGCTAGTACAGGGGCTGGAAACACCATATATTTT. Translating gives CASSVASTGAGNTIYF.

The chain is built from TRBV2 and TRBJ1-2, with D unresolved. The CDR3 runs 14 residues. Germline V CDR1 and CDR2: SNHLY, FYNNEI. Trimming cost V 6 bases and J 5 bases, with 16 bases left between them. CDR3 in DNA: TGTGCCAGCAGACCCACCGCGGAGAGTTATGGCTACACCTTC. This sequence encodes CASRPTAESYGYTF.

The chain carries TRBV3-1 (or the pseudogene TRBV3-2) and TRBJ2-1, with TRBD1 as a possible D gene (5 bases). Germline CDR1 and CDR2: LGHDT and YNNKEL (reference sequence). The CDR3 has 15 amino acids. V lost 4 bases to trimming and J lost 1 base, with 11 bases between them. DNA of the CDR3: TGTGCCAGCAGCCCCGGCTCAGGGTCCTACAATGAGCAGTTCTTC. This sequence encodes CASSPGSGSYNEQFF.

The chain employs TRBV28 and TRBJ2-3; 7 bases line up with TRBD2. The CDR3 is 16 amino acids. Germline-derived CDR1 and CDR2 are MDHEN and SYDVKM. V was pared by 6 bases and J by 4 bases, with 13 bases of the junction left unmatched. The CDR3 DNA is TGTGCCAGCAGACCCCTTGGCGGGAGATCTTCAGATACGCAGTATTTT. Its protein product is CASRPLGGRSSDTQYF.

In nucleotides, the CDR3 is TGTGCCAGCAGCCAAGACTCGTACAGGGTGAAAAACACTGAAGCTTTCTTT. Translated, it gives CASSQDSYRVKNTEAFF. The rearrangement joins TRBV3-1 (or the pseudogene TRBV3-2) to TRBJ1-1; a weak D match, TRBD1 (6 bases). This CDR3 has 17 amino acids. V lost 0 bases and J lost 2, with 16 bases in between. CDR1 is LGHDT and CDR2 is YNNKEL in the germline V gene (reference sequence).

The chain is built from TRBV5-5 and TRBJ2-7; the match to TRBD2 covers 11 bases. V lost 4 bases and J lost 6; bases outside the gene matches: 9. Germline CDR1 reads SGHKS; CDR2 reads YYEKEE (reference sequence). CDR3 length equals 15 residues. The CDR3 here is CASSPVGLAGGEQYF. In DNA, the CDR3 is TGTGCCAGCAGCCCGGTGGGGCTAGCGGGAGGCGAGCAGTACTTC.

The chain links TRBV2 to TRBJ2-1; D possibly corresponds to TRBD2 (5 bases). V lost 5 bases and J lost 2, with 10 bases in between. The length of the CDR3 is 14 residues. Per the germline V gene, CDR1 is SNHLY and CDR2 is FYNNEI. The DNA of the CDR3 is TGTGCCAGCAGTAGCGGAAGCGCCTACAATGAGCAGTTCTTC. It specifies CASSSGSAYNEQFF.

The J gene is TRBJ2-5, the V gene TRBV11-2, with D tentatively TRBD2 (6 bases). V lost 5 bases, J lost 3 bases, and 22 bases lay in between. The V gene's germline CDR1 is SGHAT and CDR2 FQNNGV. The CDR3 has 17 residues. CDR3 region: CASSPWKRVGVEETQYF. As DNA, the CDR3 is TGTGCCAGCAGCCCCTGGAAGCGGGTGGGTGTTGAAGAGACCCAGTACTTC.

Only one count was recorded for this clone. This sequence joins TRBV2 and TRBJ2-2; 7 bases line up with TRBD2. This CDR3 spans 17 amino acids. The J segment lost 6 bases and the V segment lost 2 bases, leaving 12 bases of the junction unmatched. Germline assignment: CDR1 SNHLY and CDR2 FYNNEI. CDR3 nucleotide sequence: TGTGCCAGCAGTGAAATCGGGGCTAGCGGACTGTCCGGGGAGCTGTTTTTT. Encoded protein: CASSEIGASGLSGELFF.